This note documents a single T cell receptor (beta chain) sequence. No antigen is known for it. At one end, the junction sequence differs from germline, possibly due to a read error. The CDR3 contains 17 residues. Germline CDR1 SEHNR, CDR2 FQNEAQ (reference sequence). The source of the sample is a study of cytomegalovirus exposure and HLA in healthy donors. Though probably carrying unrecorded immune exposures, donors were nominally healthy at sampling. Overall study findings and caveats: Per a later analysis, roughly 17,000 TCR beta sequences showed association with HLA alleles at 0.05 false discovery rate.

PCR was performed using 60 Vbeta and 13 Jbeta primers. Original data processing: Tens of millions of unique TCR beta chains, roughly 11 million of them shared, were counted by a later analysis. Assay used: immunoSEQ multiplex PCR; TCRdb lists only in-frame clones, some missing. The V and J calls and clone size are taken from that table; D and trimming were inferred from the DNA. The sample has fewer than 200,000 clones; 82% are singletons. The chain is built from TRBV7-9 and TRBJ2-6; D might be TRBD1 (5 bases). This receptor was taken from a man in his fifties or sixties in good health and CMV-seropositive. The sample taken for sequencing was PBMCs. The CDR3 DNA reads as TGTGCCAGCAGCCACGAGCAGGGCGGCTCTGGGGCCAACGGCCTGACTTTC. Its protein is CASSHEQGGSGANGLTF. Variable domain in full (rest from reference TRBV7-9 and TRBJ2-6): DTGVSQNPRHKITKRGQNVTFRCDPISEHNRLYWYRQTLGQGPEFLTYFQNEAQLEKSRLLSDRFSAERPKGSFSTLEIQRTEQGDSAMYLCASSHEQGGSGANGLTFGAGSRLTVL.